The 27 T cell receptor beta chains listed next were all sequenced from one sample in a study of cytomegalovirus exposure and HLA in healthy donors. Sequenced by immunoSEQ multiplex PCR; TCRdb stores in-frame clones only, minus some. The sample lists 160,000 or so clones, approximately 81% occurring once. Sequenced: PBMCs. All receptors derive from a man between 25 and 39 years old in good health and CMV-seropositive.

The CDR3 loop reads CAAQGVSNSPLHF. The CDR3, as DNA: TGTGCCGCCCAGGGGGTCAGCAATTCACCCCTCCACTTT. The chain uses TRBV19 and TRBJ1-6; 7 bases are a match to TRBD1. The CDR3 length is 13 residues. Germline CDR1 reads LNHDA; CDR2 reads SQIVND (reference sequence). After removal of 11 bases from V and 7 bases from J, the junction contained 8 bases not matched to a gene.

This clone was counted between two and nine times. The chain couples TRBV6-4 to TRBJ2-5, with a weak D call TRBD2 (7 bases). This CDR3 contains 15 residues. V was shortened by 6 bases and J by 4 bases, with 18 bases between the two germline ends. The V gene's germline CDR1 is MRHNA and CDR2 SNTAGT. The CDR3 bases are TGTGCCAGCAGCCCCCAAGGGGGGGCAGGAGAGACCCAGTACTTC. Translation gives CASSPQGGAGETQYF.

The DNA of the CDR3 is TGCGCCAGCAGCCAACGGGACAGCCCTATTACTGGAAACACCATATATTTT. Translation: CASSQRDSPITGNTIYF. V usage is TRBV4-1 and J usage is TRBJ1-3; TRBD1 agrees at 7 bases. This CDR3 contains 17 residues. Germline lookup yields CDR1 MGHRA and CDR2 YSYEKL. The trim removed 2 bases at V and 2 bases at J, leaving 9 bases unmatched.

The rearrangement links TRBV11-2 to TRBJ2-7; possible D gene TRBD2, 7 bases. Germline V gene sequence: CDR1 SGHAT, CDR2 FQNNGV. V lost 6 bases to trimming and J lost 5 bases, with 20 bases between them. This CDR3 is built from 15 residues. The CDR3 sequence: CASRMRAGAQHEQYF. DNA of the CDR3: TGTGCCAGCAGAATGAGGGCGGGGGCCCAACACGAGCAGTACTTC. The full variable domain, rest sourced from reference TRBV11-2 and TRBJ2-7, is EAGVAQSPRYKIIEKRQSVAFWCNPISGHATLYWYQQILGQGPKLLIQFQNNGVVDDSQLPKDRFSAERLKGVDSTLKIQPAKLEDSAVYLCASRMRAGAQHEQYFGPGTRLTVT.

V and J are TRBV10-1 and TRBJ2-1; 9 bases line up with TRBD2. The V segment lost 2 bases and the J segment 6 bases; nucleotides outside the gene matches: 8. Germline V gene sequence: CDR1 WNHNN, CDR2 SYGVQD (reference sequence). The CDR3 is 16 amino acids. CDR3 sequence reads: CASSELASGDANEQFF. In nucleotides, the CDR3 is TGCGCCAGCAGTGAGCTAGCTAGCGGGGATGCCAATGAGCAGTTCTTC.

This clone was seen ten or more times. J is TRBJ2-2 and V is TRBV6-4, with D possibly TRBD1 on 5 matching bases. Germline V CDR1 and CDR2: MRHNA, SNTAGT. V was pared by 4 bases and J by 1 base, with 10 bases between. There are 15 residues in the CDR3. CDR3 coding DNA: TGTGCCAGCAGTGGTGGGGCGGAGAACACCGGGGAGCTGTTTTTT. This codes for CASSGGAENTGELFF.

This clone was seen a handful of times. This rearrangement joins TRBV30 to TRBJ1-2; D possibly corresponds to TRBD1 (5 bases). This CDR3 is 13 amino acids long. Trimming left V 2 bases short and J 0 bases short, with 7 bases between. Germline V gene data show CDR1 as GTSNPN and CDR2 as SVGIG (reference sequence). The chain's CDR3 is CAWSKGANYGYTF. The DNA of the CDR3 is TGTGCCTGGAGTAAAGGGGCTAACTATGGCTACACCTTC.

This chain links TRBV29-1 with TRBJ1-4; 7 bases are a match to TRBD1. This CDR3 contains 13 residues. CDR1 is SQVTM, CDR2 ANQGSEA, per germline. Unmatched junction bases numbered 4, after V lost 5 bases and J lost 4 bases. The CDR3: CSVSGTDNEKLFF. Here the CDR3 DNA reads TGCAGCGTTTCCGGGACAGATAATGAAAAACTGTTTTTT.

The CDR3 here is CASSEASWTGVNEKLFF. The CDR3 DNA is TGTGCCAGCAGTGAAGCCTCCTGGACAGGGGTTAATGAAAAACTGTTTTTT. The chain employs TRBV6-1 and TRBJ1-4; 9 nucleotides align to TRBD1. The V segment lost 0 bases and the J segment 4 bases; nucleotides outside the gene matches: 6. Germline V gene sequence: CDR1 MNHNS, CDR2 SASEGT. This CDR3 is 17 amino acids long.

This chain joins TRBV5-8 and TRBJ2-1; 12 bases fit TRBD2. The CDR3 extends over 15 amino acids. Germline values: CDR1 SGHTS, CDR2 YDEGEE. The junction had 3 bases not matched to a gene; V was cut back by 3 bases and J by 5 bases. The CDR3 nucleotides read TGTGCCAGCAGCTCGGGACTAGCGGGCCACAATGAGCAGTTCTTC. This codes for CASSSGLAGHNEQFF.

The genes are TRBV7-9 and TRBJ2-7, with 9 bases identical to TRBD2. V was clipped by 5 bases and J by 0 bases; unmatched bases: 14. The CDR3 loop spans 18 amino acids. Germline V gene data show CDR1 as SEHNR and CDR2 as FQNEAQ (reference sequence). CDR3 region: CASSPRSGSLGGSYEQYF. Here the CDR3 DNA reads TGTGCCAGCAGCCCTCGTAGCGGGAGTCTTGGTGGCTCCTACGAGCAGTACTTC.

This rearrangement joins TRBV4-3 to TRBJ1-3, with D possibly being TRBD1 (5 bases). Germline CDR1 is LGHNA and CDR2 is YSLEER. The CDR3 is 17 amino acids. V was shortened by 1 base and J by 2 bases, with 15 bases between the two germline ends. CDR3 loop: CASSQGPGGTAGNTIYF. In DNA form, the CDR3 reads TGCGCCAGCAGCCAAGGCCCGGGGGGGACTGCTGGAAACACCATATATTTT.

This clone has a single count. V usage is TRBV5-6 and J usage is TRBJ1-2; the D gene is possibly TRBD1 (6 bases). CDR3 size: 15 residues. CDR1 and CDR2 from the germline V gene are SGHDT and YYEEEE. Trimming took off 2 bases at V and 2 bases at J, with 13 bases between the two ends. The CDR3 loop is CASSLQGGGNYGYTF. CDR3 DNA sequence: TGTGCCAGCAGCTTACAGGGAGGGGGGAACTATGGCTACACCTTC.

The V gene is TRBV7-2, the J gene TRBJ2-7; TRBD2 matches at 11 bases. The CDR3 extends over 15 amino acids. Trimming cost V 5 bases and J 2 bases; bases outside gene matches: 5. CDR1 and CDR2 from the germline V gene are SGHTA and FQGNSA. CDR3 in DNA: TGTGCCAGCAGCATCGGGACTAGCGGAGCCTACGAGCAGTACTTC. This translates into CASSIGTSGAYEQYF.

The gene calls are TRBV5-4 and TRBJ2-7; the D gene is possibly TRBD1 (6 bases). This CDR3 contains 15 residues. Germline V gene sequence: CDR1 SGHNT, CDR2 YYREEE (reference sequence). V dropped 4 bases and J dropped 3 bases, with 17 bases sitting between them. This chain's CDR3 is CASSQDNTGIYEQYF. The DNA for the CDR3 is TGTGCCAGCAGCCAAGATAATACAGGGATCTACGAGCAGTACTTC.

The V gene is TRBV4-2, the J gene TRBJ2-1, with 7 nucleotides matching TRBD2. The CDR3 consists of 15 residues. With V trimmed by 4 bases and J by 8 bases, 11 bases remained unmatched. Germline CDR1 and CDR2: LGHNA and YNFKEQ. The DNA for the CDR3 is TGTGCCAGCAGCCCCAAGCGGGGAAATACCGATGAGCAGTTCTTC. Encoded protein: CASSPKRGNTDEQFF.

In its sample, this clone was seen a few times. The chain employs TRBV2 and TRBJ1-2; 7 nucleotides agree with TRBD1. There are 16 residues in the CDR3. The ends lost 0 bases at V and 2 bases at J; junction bases unmatched: 6. CDR1 is SNHLY, CDR2 FYNNEI, per germline. This CDR3 is CASSEALRDRNYGYTF. CDR3 nucleotides: TGTGCCAGCAGTGAAGCGCTTAGGGACAGAAACTATGGCTACACCTTC. Combining the CDR3 with reference TRBV2 and TRBJ1-2 gives the whole variable domain EPEVTQTPSHQVTQMGQEVILRCVPISNHLYFYWYRQILGQKVEFLVSFYNNEISEKSEIFDDQFSVERPDGSNFTLKIRSTKLEDSAMYFCASSEALRDRNYGYTFGSGTRLTVV.

The chain couples TRBV2 to TRBJ2-7; D might be TRBD2 (6 bases). Looked up from germline, CDR1 is SNHLY and CDR2 is FYNNEI. This CDR3 is 14 amino acids long. The V gene lost 5 bases and the J gene lost 2 bases, with 13 bases spanning the gap. DNA for the CDR3: TGTGCCAGCAGTCGAGGAGGGCAGGCCTACGAGCAGTACTTC. Protein product: CASSRGGQAYEQYF.

This clone was seen a few times. The chain combines TRBV7-9 with TRBJ1-1, with 8 nucleotides matching TRBD1. Trimming took 4 bases from V and 3 from J; bases not matched to a gene: 4. Germline CDR1 is SEHNR and CDR2 is FQNEAQ (reference sequence). The CDR3 runs to 14 residues. CDR3 protein: CASSSRGRDTEAFF. In DNA, the CDR3 is TGTGCCAGCAGCTCCAGGGGGCGGGACACTGAAGCTTTCTTT.

This chain links TRBV2 with TRBJ2-5; the D is unclear. The V end was cut by 6 bases, the J end by 2 bases, with 4 bases between. From germline, CDR1 is SNHLY and CDR2 FYNNEI. The CDR3 consists of 11 residues. The CDR3 region has the DNA TGTGCCAGCAGAGAGCAAGAGACCCAGTACTTC. As protein: CASREQETQYF. Drawing the rest from reference TRBV2 and TRBJ2-5, the complete variable domain is EPEVTQTPSHQVTQMGQEVILRCVPISNHLYFYWYRQILGQKVEFLVSFYNNEISEKSEIFDDQFSVERPDGSNFTLKIRSTKLEDSAMYFCASREQETQYFGPGTRLLVL.

The chain combines TRBV11-2 with TRBJ1-3; unclear D gene. Germline CDR1 is SGHAT and CDR2 is FQNNGV. This CDR3 region has 13 residues. V dropped 7 bases and J dropped 4 bases, with 11 bases sitting between them. The CDR3 DNA sequence: TGTGCCAGCATACAAGTCCCCGGAAACACCATATATTTT. Translation: CASIQVPGNTIYF.

The chain has TRBV7-2 and TRBJ1-2; 8 bases fit TRBD1. The CDR3 runs 13 residues. Germline V lookup: CDR1 SGHTA, CDR2 FQGNSA. J gave up 6 bases and V 1 base, and 1 base lay outside the gene matches. CDR3 sequence (DNA): TGTGCCAGCAGCTTAGGACAGGGGCATGGCTACACCTTC. It is translated as CASSLGQGHGYTF. The variable domain in full, completed from reference TRBV7-2 and TRBJ1-2, reads GAGVSQSPSNKVTEKGKDVELRCDPISGHTALYWYRQSLGQGLEFLIYFQGNSAPDKSGLPSDRFSAERTGGSVSTLTIQRTQQEDSAVYLCASSLGQGHGYTFGSGTRLTVV.

The gene calls are TRBV27 and TRBJ2-1, with a weak D call TRBD1 (5 bases). Germline CDR1 reads MNHEY; CDR2 reads SMNVEV (reference sequence). Trimming pared 0 bases from V and 4 bases from J, leaving 7 bases between. The CDR3 runs 14 residues. The CDR3 here is CASSLSTVYNEQFF. The CDR3 region has the DNA TGTGCCAGCAGTTTATCGACAGTGTACAATGAGCAGTTCTTC.

This chain uses TRBV27 with TRBJ2-1; 11 nucleotides agree with TRBD2. The CDR3 contains 17 residues. The germline V gene has CDR1 MNHEY and CDR2 SMNVEV (reference sequence). Trimming cost V 1 base and J 2 bases; bases outside gene matches: 4. In DNA form, the CDR3 reads TGTGCCAGCAGTTTATGGCCTAGCGGGAGGACCTACAATGAGCAGTTCTTC. Translating it yields CASSLWPSGRTYNEQFF.

This chain connects TRBV5-1 to TRBJ2-2, with TRBD2 matching over 8 bases. J gave up 4 bases and V 5 bases, and 10 bases lay outside the gene matches. The CDR3 has 16 residues. Germline CDR1 SGHRS, CDR2 YFSETQ. The CDR3 coding sequence is TGCGCCAGCAGGTGGAGCGGGGGCGATCCCACCGGGGAGCTGTTTTTT. This encodes CASRWSGGDPTGELFF. Full variable domain (outside the CDR3, taken from reference TRBV5-1 and TRBJ2-2): KAGVTQTPRYLIKTRGQQVTLSCSPISGHRSVSWYQQTPGQGLQFLFEYFSETQRNKGNFPGRFSGRQFSNSRSEMNVSTLELGDSALYLCASRWSGGDPTGELFFGEGSRLTVL.

The CDR3 is CASSLGAAGVGNTIYF. The CDR3 DNA reads as TGCGCCAGCAGCTTGGGAGCCGCAGGGGTTGGAAACACCATATATTTT. The chain carries TRBV5-1 and TRBJ1-3, with D possibly being TRBD1 (6 bases). Per the germline V gene, CDR1 is SGHRS and CDR2 is YFSETQ. The CDR3 contains 16 residues. Trimming left V 0 bases short and J 3 bases short, with 13 bases between. The full variable domain, with the rest looked up from reference TRBV5-1 and TRBJ1-3, is KAGVTQTPRYLIKTRGQQVTLSCSPISGHRSVSWYQQTPGQGLQFLFEYFSETQRNKGNFPGRFSGRQFSNSRSEMNVSTLELGDSALYLCASSLGAAGVGNTIYFGEGSWLTVV.

This clone has a single count. The chain employs TRBV9 and TRBJ2-6; D might be TRBD1 (6 bases). Germline lookup yields CDR1 SGDLS and CDR2 YYNGEE. Between the trimmed V and J ends, which lost 4 bases and 0 bases, there was a span of 17 bases. The CDR3 contains 18 residues. CDR3: CASSFKRTVSSGANVLTF. The CDR3 coding sequence is TGTGCCAGCAGCTTCAAAAGGACAGTATCCTCTGGGGCCAACGTCCTGACTTTC.